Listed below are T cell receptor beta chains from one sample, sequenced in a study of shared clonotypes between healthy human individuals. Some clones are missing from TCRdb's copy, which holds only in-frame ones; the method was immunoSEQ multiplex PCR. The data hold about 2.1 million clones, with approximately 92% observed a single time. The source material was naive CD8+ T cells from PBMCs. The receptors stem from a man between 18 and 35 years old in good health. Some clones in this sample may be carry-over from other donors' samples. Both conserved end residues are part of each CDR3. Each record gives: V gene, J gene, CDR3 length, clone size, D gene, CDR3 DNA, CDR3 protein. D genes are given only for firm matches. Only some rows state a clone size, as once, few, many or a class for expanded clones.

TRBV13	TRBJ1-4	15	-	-	TGTGCCAGCGGCGCGGGTGGGGCGCCTAATGAAAAACTGTTTTTT	CASGAGGAPNEKLFF
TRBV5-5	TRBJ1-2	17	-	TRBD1	TGTGCCAGCAGCTTGACCTACGGGACAGGTTATAACTATGGCTACACCTTC	CASSLTYGTGYNYGYTF
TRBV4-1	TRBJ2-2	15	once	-	TGCGCCAGCAGCCCACATGGGGGCCGCACCGGGGAGCTGTTTTTT	CASSPHGGRTGELFF
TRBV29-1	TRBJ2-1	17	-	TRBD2	TGCAGCGCCGAAGGGTTCACTAGCGGGAGAGCCTACAATGAGCAGTTCTTC	CSAEGFTSGRAYNEQFF
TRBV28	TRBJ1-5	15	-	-	TGTGCCAGCAGTTTGTACAGGGTTCGGAATCAGCCCCAGCATTTT	CASSLYRVRNQPQHF
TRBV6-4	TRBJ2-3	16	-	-	TGTGCCAGCAGCGGACCGACTGGGAGAAGCACAGATACGCAGTATTTT	CASSGPTGRSTDTQYF
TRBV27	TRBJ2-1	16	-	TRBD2	TGTGCCAGCAGTCTGGGACTAGCGGGAGCGGACGTCGAGCAGTTCTTC	CASSLGLAGADVEQFF
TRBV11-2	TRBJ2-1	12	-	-	TGTGCCAGCAGCTTAGGTAATAATGAGCAGTTCTTC	CASSLGNNEQFF
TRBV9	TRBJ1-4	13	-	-	TGTGCCAGCAGCGTAGAAGGACATGAAAAACTGTTTTTT	CASSVEGHEKLFF
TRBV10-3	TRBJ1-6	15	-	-	TGTGCCATCAAACAGGGATTTGTGCCTAATTCACCCCTCCACTTT	CAIKQGFVPNSPLHF
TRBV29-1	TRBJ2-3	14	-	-	TGCAGCGTGGGGACCCGAGAGTCCCCGGATACGCAGTATTTT	CSVGTRESPDTQYF
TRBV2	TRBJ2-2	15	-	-	TGTGCCAGCAGTGACCTGGTCCCTTCGGCCGGGGAGCTGTTTTTT	CASSDLVPSAGELFF
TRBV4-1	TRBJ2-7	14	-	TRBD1	TGCGCCAGCAGCCAACTCACAGGGGACTACGAGCAGTACTTC	CASSQLTGDYEQYF
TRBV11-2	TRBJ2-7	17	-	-	TGTGCCAGCAGCCCCCCTCCAGAGAGGGGACTGACCTACGAGCAGTACTTC	CASSPPPERGLTYEQYF
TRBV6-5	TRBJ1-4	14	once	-	TGTGCCAGCAGTTTTCGGGACCGACGTGAAAAACTGTTTTTT	CASSFRDRREKLFF
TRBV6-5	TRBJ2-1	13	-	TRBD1	TGTGCCAGCAGTCCCGGACAGGCGTTGGAGCAGTTCTTC	CASSPGQALEQFF
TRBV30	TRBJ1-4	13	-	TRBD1	TGTGCCTGGAACAGGGGGTCCAATGAAAAACTGTTTTTT	CAWNRGSNEKLFF
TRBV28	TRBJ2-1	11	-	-	TGTGCCAGCAGTACGGGTTGGGAGCAGTTCTTC	CASSTGWEQFF
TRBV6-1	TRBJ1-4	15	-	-	TGTGCCAGCAGTGAAGCACTTTCAACTAATGAAAAACTGTTTTTT	CASSEALSTNEKLFF
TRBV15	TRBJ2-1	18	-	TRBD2	TGTGCCACCAGCAGAGATTCGCAGCGGGAGGGGCTCAACAATGAGCAGTTCTTC	CATSRDSQREGLNNEQFF
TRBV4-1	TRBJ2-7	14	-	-	TGCGCCAGCAGCCAAGATAGGTCCTTCTACGAGCAGTACTTC	CASSQDRSFYEQYF
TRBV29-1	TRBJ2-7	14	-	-	TGCAGCGTCGCGACTGACAGGTTAATCCACGAGCAGTACTTC	CSVATDRLIHEQYF
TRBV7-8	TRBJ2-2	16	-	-	TGTGCCAGCAGCTTATTAGGGTCCTACACCTCCGGGGAGCTGTTTTTT	CASSLLGSYTSGELFF
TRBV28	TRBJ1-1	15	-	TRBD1	TGTGCCAGCAGTTTATATCGGACAGGGGACACTGAAGCTTTCTTT	CASSLYRTGDTEAFF
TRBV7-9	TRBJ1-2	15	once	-	TGTGCCAGCAGCTTAGCGGTCGGCAGCTACTATGGCTACACCTTC	CASSLAVGSYYGYTF
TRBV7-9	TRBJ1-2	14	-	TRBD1	TGTGCCAGCAGCTCAGCAGACAGGGGGCTTGGCTACACCTTC	CASSSADRGLGYTF
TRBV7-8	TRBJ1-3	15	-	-	TGTGCCAGCACACTAGGACGGAGCTCTGGAAACACCATATATTTT	CASTLGRSSGNTIYF
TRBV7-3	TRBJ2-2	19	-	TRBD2	TGTGCCAGCAGCCCGTTTGGCGGGAGGGCCTTATCGAACACCGGGGAGCTGTTTTTT	CASSPFGGRALSNTGELFF
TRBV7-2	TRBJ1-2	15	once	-	TGTGCCAGCAGCTTAGCGCTCGGAGGGAAGGGTGGCTACACCTTC	CASSLALGGKGGYTF
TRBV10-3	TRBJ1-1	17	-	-	TGTGCCATCAGTGAGTCCATTATCGGACAGAGAGGGACTGAAGCTTTCTTT	CAISESIIGQRGTEAFF
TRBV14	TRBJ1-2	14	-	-	TGTGCCAGCAGCCAAGGTCGCACCGACTATGGCTACACCTTC	CASSQGRTDYGYTF
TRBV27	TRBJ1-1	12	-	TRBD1	TGTGCCAGCAGTTTCGGGACAGGTGAAGCTTTCTTT	CASSFGTGEAFF
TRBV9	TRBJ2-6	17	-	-	TGTGCCAGCAGCGTAGCCCTCGGGGGCTCTGGGGCCAACGTCCTGACTTTC	CASSVALGGSGANVLTF
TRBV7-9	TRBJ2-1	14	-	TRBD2	TGTGCCAGCAGTCTAGGACTAGCGGCCAATGAGCAGTTCTTC	CASSLGLAANEQFF
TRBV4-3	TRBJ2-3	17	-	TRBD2	TGCGCCAGCAGCCAAGTGTGGGCGGGAGAGATCACAGATACGCAGTATTTT	CASSQVWAGEITDTQYF
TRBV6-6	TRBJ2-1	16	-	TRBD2	TGTGCCAGCAGTTACATGGCGGGAGAGGTATACAATGAGCAGTTCTTC	CASSYMAGEVYNEQFF